Listed below are T cell receptor beta chains from one sample, sequenced in a study of early T cells in non-severe SARS-CoV-2 infection. TCRdb passed the 5' RACE reads through MiXCR, listing each CDR3 protein once. Of more than 60,000 distinct CDR3 sequences listed, 12% are singletons. Sequencing used whole blood, obtained at baseline. The receptors originated from an adult who was a healthcare worker with PCR-confirmed SARS-CoV-2 infection or an uninfected control (not recorded which). The donor label of this sample is uncertain. CDR3s include the opening cysteine and the closing phenylalanine or tryptophan. D genes are given only for firm matches. Clone size is stated in some rows and not others, as once, few, many or a class when expanded.

V	D	J	size	DNA	CDR3
TRBV6-2/TRBV6-3	.	TRBJ2-1	many	TGTGCCAGCAGAGCTCAGAGTAACCGAAGCTCCTACAATGAGCAGTTCTTC	CASRAQSNRSSYNEQFF
TRBV11-1	.	TRBJ2-3	many	TGTGCCAGCAGCGCGACGAGGGGAGCTTGGGATACGCAGTATTTT	CASSATRGAWDTQYF
TRBV19	.	TRBJ1-6	few	TGTGCCAGTAGCCCCAGGTCCTCCTATAATTCACCCCTCCACTTT	CASSPRSSYNSPLHF
TRBV19	.	TRBJ2-5	many	TGTGCCAGTGAGGACCGCCTTGAGACCCAGTACTTC	CASEDRLETQYF
TRBV3-1	.	TRBJ2-1	many	TGTGCCAGCAGCCATGACGAGACAAGCTACAATGAGCAGTTCTTC	CASSHDETSYNEQFF
TRBV5-4	.	TRBJ2-5	.	TGTGCCAGCAGCGGCGGGGGCCACCAAGAGACCCAGTACTTC	CASSGGGHQETQYF
TRBV29-1	.	TRBJ1-1	.	TGCAGCGTTCTGACAGTGAACACTGAAGCTTTCTTT	CSVLTVNTEAFF
TRBV28	.	TRBJ2-1	.	TGTGCCAGCAGGGGAGCCACCTACAATGAGCAGTTCTTC	CASRGATYNEQFF
TRBV19	.	TRBJ1-5	many	TGTGCCAGTAGTGCTATGTCGGGGAGAAATCAGCCCCAGCATTTT	CASSAMSGRNQPQHF
TRBV2	.	TRBJ1-5	many	TGTGCCAGCAGTGATAACCGACAGCGTCAGCCCCAGCATTTT	CASSDNRQRQPQHF
TRBV12-3/TRBV12-4	.	TRBJ1-2	few	TGTGCCAGCAGCCCAACGCGAGGAAAGCACTATGGCTACACCTTC	CASSPTRGKHYGYTF
TRBV24-1	TRBD2	TRBJ2-1	few	TGTGCCACCAGTGATTCCGGTAGCGGGGGGAATGAGCAGTTCTTC	CATSDSGSGGNEQFF
TRBV6-6	TRBD1	TRBJ1-6	many	TGTGCCAGCAGTTATTTGGGGACAGGGAATTCACCCCTCCACTTT	CASSYLGTGNSPLHF
TRBV10-2	.	TRBJ2-3	few	TGCGCCAGCAGTGAAAGCGGGCGCACAGATACGCAGTATTTT	CASSESGRTDTQYF
TRBV29-1	TRBD1	TRBJ1-2	few	TGCAGCGTTATGACAGGGATCACCTATGGCTACACCTTC	CSVMTGITYGYTF
TRBV20-1	TRBD2	TRBJ2-1	many	TGCAGTGCCACACTAGCGGGGTCCTACAATGAGCAGTTCTTC	CSATLAGSYNEQFF
TRBV2	.	TRBJ2-2	few	TGTGCCAGCAGTCAAGGACTCATAAACACCGGGGAGCTGTTTTTT	CASSQGLINTGELFF
TRBV6-2/TRBV6-3	.	TRBJ1-2	few	TGTGCCAGCAGTCCTCTCGACGGCTACTATGGCTACACCTTC	CASSPLDGYYGYTF
TRBV20-1	.	TRBJ1-5	few	TGCAGTGGACAGATGGGCAATCAGCCCCAGCATTTT	CSGQMGNQPQHF
TRBV12-3/TRBV12-4	TRBD2	TRBJ2-5	few	TGTGCCAGCAGTAGCGGGGGGGGAGAGACCCAGTACTTC	CASSSGGGETQYF
TRBV12-3/TRBV12-4	.	TRBJ2-1	.	TGTGCCAGCAGTCACCAGGGCGGCCCCTACAATGAGCAGTTCTTC	CASSHQGGPYNEQFF
TRBV7-3	TRBD2	TRBJ2-2	few	TGTGCCAGCAGCAACCTAGCGGGGGCCACGAACACCGGGGAGCTGTTTTTT	CASSNLAGATNTGELFF
TRBV3-1	TRBD2	TRBJ2-2	few	TGTGCCAGCAGCCTAGCGGGGACCGGGGAGCTGTTTTTT	CASSLAGTGELFF
TRBV3-1	.	TRBJ1-6	many	TGTGCCAGCAGTCTTGACGGGGGGAATTCACCCCTCCACTTT	CASSLDGGNSPLHF
TRBV2	.	TRBJ2-3	many	TGTGCCAGCAGGGGACGAGGCACAGATACGCAGTATTTT	CASRGRGTDTQYF
TRBV6-5	.	TRBJ2-1	.	TGTGCCAGCAGTTACGTGGGACTGCGTAATGAGCAGTTCTTC	CASSYVGLRNEQFF
TRBV19	.	TRBJ2-2	.	TGTGCCAGTAGTATCCGACTTGGGGGCAGGGACACCGGGGAGCTGTTTTTT	CASSIRLGGRDTGELFF
TRBV6-4	.	TRBJ1-4	.	TGTGCCAGCAGAAGAACAGGCTTATATGACCCTGCAACTAATGAAAAACTGTTTTTT	CASRRTGLYDPATNEKLFF
TRBV3-1	.	TRBJ2-5	few	TGTGCCAGCAGCCAGTCTAAAGAGACCCAGTACTTC	CASSQSKETQYF
TRBV7-8	.	TRBJ1-1	few	TGTGCCAGCAGCTTCGGGGGCCACACTGAAGCTTTCTTT	CASSFGGHTEAFF